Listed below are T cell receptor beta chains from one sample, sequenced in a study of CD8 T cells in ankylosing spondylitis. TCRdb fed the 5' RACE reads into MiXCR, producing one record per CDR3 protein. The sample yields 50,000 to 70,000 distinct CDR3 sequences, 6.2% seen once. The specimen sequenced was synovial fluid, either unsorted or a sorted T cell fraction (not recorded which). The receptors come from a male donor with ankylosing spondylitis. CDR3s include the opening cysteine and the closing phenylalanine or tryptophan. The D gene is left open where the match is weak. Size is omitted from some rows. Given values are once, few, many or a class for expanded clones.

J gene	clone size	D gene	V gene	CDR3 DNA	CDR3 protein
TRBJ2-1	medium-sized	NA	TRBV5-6	TGTGCCAGCAGCGCGACAGCCATACTTACAAATGAGCAGTTCTTC	CASSATAILTNEQFF
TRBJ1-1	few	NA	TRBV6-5	TGTGCCAGCAGTTCCCGGACTCCGAGGGATGAAGCTTTCTTT	CASSSRTPRDEAFF
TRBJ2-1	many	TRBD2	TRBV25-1	TGTGCCAGCAGTGCACAAGCGGGAGATAGTGAGCAGTTCTTC	CASSAQAGDSEQFF
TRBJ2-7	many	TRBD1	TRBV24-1	TGTGCCACCAGTGATTCCGGGACAGGGGACTACGAGCAGTACTTC	CATSDSGTGDYEQYF
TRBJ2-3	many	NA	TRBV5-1	TGCGCCAGCAGCTTGGGGTCTGGGTACTTCGCAGATACGCAGTATTTT	CASSLGSGYFADTQYF
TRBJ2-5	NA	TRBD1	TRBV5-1	TGCGCCAGCAGCTTGGGGGCAGGGGGCATTGAGACCCAGTACTTC	CASSLGAGGIETQYF
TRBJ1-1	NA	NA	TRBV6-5	TGTGCCAGCAGTTACGGAGAGGGGATGAACACTGAAGCTTTCTTT	CASSYGEGMNTEAFF
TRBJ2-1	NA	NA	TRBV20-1	TGCAGTGCTAGACGGGGGCCAAGAAACAATGAGCAGTTCTTC	CSARRGPRNNEQFF
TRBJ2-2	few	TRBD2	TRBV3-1	TGTGCCAGCAGCCAGAAGCGAAGCGGGAGTACCGGGGAGCTGTTTTTT	CASSQKRSGSTGELFF
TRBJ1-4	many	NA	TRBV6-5	TGTGCCAGCAGTTCCCCTGGGGGAAAACTGTTTTTT	CASSSPGGKLFF
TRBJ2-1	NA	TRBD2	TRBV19	TGTGCCACAGGCCCCCGTAGCGGGGAGTCTTACAATGAGCAGTTCTTC	CATGPRSGESYNEQFF
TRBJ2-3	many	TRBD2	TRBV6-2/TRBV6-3	TGTGCCAGCACTTACGCCACGGGAGCGGGAGGTGAAGATACGCAGTATTTT	CASTYATGAGGEDTQYF
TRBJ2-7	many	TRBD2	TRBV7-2	TGTGCCAGCAGCCCAGGACTAGCGGGAGATGGCGAGCAGTACTTC	CASSPGLAGDGEQYF
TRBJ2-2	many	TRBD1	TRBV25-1	TGTGCCAGCAGTCAAGCCGGGACAGGGCTTCCCCGGGAGCTGTTTTTT	CASSQAGTGLPRELFF
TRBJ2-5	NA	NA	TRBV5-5	TGTGCCAGCAGGGTCTGGCTTCGCGTCGAGACCCAGTACTTC	CASRVWLRVETQYF
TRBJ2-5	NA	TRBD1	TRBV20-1	TGCAGTGCTGGGACAGGGACTTCGGTGAAAGAAGAGACCCAGTACTTC	CSAGTGTSVKEETQYF
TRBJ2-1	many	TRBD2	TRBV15	TGTGCCACCAGCAGCTGGAGGTTAGCGGGATACAATGAGCAGTTCTTC	CATSSWRLAGYNEQFF
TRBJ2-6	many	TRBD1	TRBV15	TGTGCCACCAGCAGAGATATCGGGACAGTCTACTCTGGGGCCAACGTCCTGACTTTC	CATSRDIGTVYSGANVLTF
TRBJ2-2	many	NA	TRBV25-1	TGTGCCAGCAGTCCACAGGCGAACACCGGGGAGCTGTTTTTT	CASSPQANTGELFF
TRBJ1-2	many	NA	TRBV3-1	TGTGCCAGCAGCCACCAAGGGGAGTCCCGCGGCTACACCTTC	CASSHQGESRGYTF
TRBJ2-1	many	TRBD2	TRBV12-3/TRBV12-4	TGTGCCAGCAGTTTTTCGGCGGGAGGGCCGTCCTACAATGAGCAGTTCTTC	CASSFSAGGPSYNEQFF
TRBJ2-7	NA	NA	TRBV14	TGTGCCAGCAGCCGAGGGGTTTTGGTCGAGCAGTACTTC	CASSRGVLVEQYF
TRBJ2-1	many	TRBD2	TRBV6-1	TGTGCCAGCATCTCGAAAGCGGGAATCGGCGATGAGCAGTTCTTC	CASISKAGIGDEQFF
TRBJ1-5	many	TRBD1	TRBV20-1	TGCAGTGCTCGACAGGGGCAGGATCAGCCCCAGCATTTT	CSARQGQDQPQHF
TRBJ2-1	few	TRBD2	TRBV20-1	TGCAGTGCCCTAGGACTAGCGGGAGGCGAGCAGTTCTTC	CSALGLAGGEQFF
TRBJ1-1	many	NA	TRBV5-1	TGCGCCAGCAGCTTGGGAGGACAATCTGAAGCTTTCTTT	CASSLGGQSEAFF
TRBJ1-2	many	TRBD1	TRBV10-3	TGTGCCATCAGTGAGTCAAGCGTAGGACAGGGAGATGGCTACACCTTC	CAISESSVGQGDGYTF
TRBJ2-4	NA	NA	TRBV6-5	TGTGCCAGCAGTTACGGGGTACTAGACCAACGAAAAAACATTCAGTACTTC	CASSYGVLDQRKNIQYF
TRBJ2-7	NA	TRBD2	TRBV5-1	TGCGCCAGCAGCTTGACTAGCGGGGGATGCGAGCAGTACTTC	CASSLTSGGCEQYF
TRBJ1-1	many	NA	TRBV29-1	TGCAGCGCCCAACAGACGGGAGTCGGATCCGGAGCTTTCTTT	CSAQQTGVGSGAFF
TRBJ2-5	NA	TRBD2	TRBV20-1	TGCAGTGTTAGCCCCGTCGCGGGAGGGCCCTCAGAGACCCAGTACTTC	CSVSPVAGGPSETQYF
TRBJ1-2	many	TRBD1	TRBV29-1	TGCAGCTCTGGGGACTGGAGAGGGGGCGACAACACCTTC	CSSGDWRGGDNTF
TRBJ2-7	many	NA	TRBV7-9	TGTGCCAGCAGCTTAGGGCGTGGCAACTACGAGCAGTACTTC	CASSLGRGNYEQYF
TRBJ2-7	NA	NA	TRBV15	TGTGCCACCAGCAGAGCCGGGACGACCTACGAGCAGTACTTC	CATSRAGTTYEQYF
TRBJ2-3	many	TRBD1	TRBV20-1	TGCAGTGCTAGAAGACAGGGAAGCACAGATACGCAGTATTTT	CSARRQGSTDTQYF
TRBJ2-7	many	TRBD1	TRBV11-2	TGTGCCAGCAGCAGAGGACAGGGGTTACCTTACGAGCAGTACTTC	CASSRGQGLPYEQYF
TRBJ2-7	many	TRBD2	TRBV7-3	TGTGCCAGCAGCTTAAGGGGGGGCGAGCAGTACTTC	CASSLRGGEQYF
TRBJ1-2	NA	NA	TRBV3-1	TGTGCCAGCAGCCAAAGGGGGGCGGGCTATGGCTACACCTTC	CASSQRGAGYGYTF
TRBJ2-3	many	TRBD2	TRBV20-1	TGCAGTGCCGGGACTAGCGGGACTGCGGATACGCAGTATTTT	CSAGTSGTADTQYF
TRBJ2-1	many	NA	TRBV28	TGTGCCAGCAGTTCACAGGGGCCCGGGGGGAATGAGCAGTTCTTC	CASSSQGPGGNEQFF
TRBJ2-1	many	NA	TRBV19	TGTGCCAGTAGTGACCACAAGCGGCGGTACAATGAGCAGTTCTTC	CASSDHKRRYNEQFF
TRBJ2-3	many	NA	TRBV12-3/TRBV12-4	TGTGCCAGCAGTTTAATGGAGTCCGCGCAGTATTTT	CASSLMESAQYF
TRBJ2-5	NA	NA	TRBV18	TGTGCCAGCTCCCTGGGTCGCGGCGCAGAGACCCAGTACTTC	CASSLGRGAETQYF
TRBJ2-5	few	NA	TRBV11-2	TGTGCCAGCAGCCCCGGGACTTCCCAAGAGACCCAGTACTTC	CASSPGTSQETQYF
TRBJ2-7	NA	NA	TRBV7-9	TGTGCCAGCAGCTATGGGACACCCTACGAGCAGTACTTC	CASSYGTPYEQYF
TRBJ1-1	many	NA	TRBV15	TGTGCCACCAGCAGCAATCGGGCTAGGGCTTTCTTT	CATSSNRARAFF
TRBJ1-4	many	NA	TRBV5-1	TGCGCCAGCAGCTTGGCCGATGAAGGACACGGGTTTGAAAAACTGTTTTTT	CASSLADEGHGFEKLFF
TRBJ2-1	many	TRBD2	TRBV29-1	TGCAGCGCCGCGGGGGGTAGGGCCTACAATGAGCAGTTCTTC	CSAAGGRAYNEQFF